This is a list of T cell receptor beta chains from one sample in a study of blood T cell repertoires in COVID-19. Produced via immunoSEQ multiplex PCR; TCRdb's table is partial and in-frame only. The sample consists of 67,000 or so clones, just under 85% of them appearing once. Sequenced material: peripheral blood. All receptors come from a man aged 70 or older with acute or convalescent COVID-19. CDR3s include the opening cysteine and the closing phenylalanine or tryptophan. Each record gives: clone size, V gene, D gene, J gene, CDR3 protein, CDR3 DNA. D genes are given only for firm matches. Where a row states a size, it is once, few, many or the class of an expanded clone; other rows omit it.

clone size: few; V gene: TRBV30; D gene: TRBD2; J gene: TRBJ2-3; CDR3 protein: CAFLGVAGGRSTDTQYF; CDR3 DNA: TGTGCCTTTTTAGGGGTAGCGGGAGGGCGGAGCACAGATACGCAGTATTTT
clone size: NA; V gene: TRBV13; D gene: TRBD2; J gene: TRBJ2-5; CDR3 protein: CASSTGLAGGGETQYF; CDR3 DNA: TGTGCCAGCAGCACTGGACTAGCGGGAGGGGGAGAGACCCAGTACTTC
clone size: NA; V gene: TRBV27; D gene: NA; J gene: TRBJ1-5; CDR3 protein: CASSLTGVLNQPQHF; CDR3 DNA: TGTGCCAGCAGTCTGACAGGAGTACTAAATCAGCCCCAGCATTTT
clone size: NA; V gene: TRBV28; D gene: NA; J gene: TRBJ2-5; CDR3 protein: CASSFFRDQETQYF; CDR3 DNA: TGTGCCAGCAGTTTTTTCAGGGACCAAGAGACCCAGTACTTC
clone size: NA; V gene: TRBV29-1; D gene: TRBD1; J gene: TRBJ1-2; CDR3 protein: CSVDGQGGYGYTF; CDR3 DNA: TGCAGCGTAGATGGACAGGGGGGCTATGGCTACACCTTC
clone size: NA; V gene: TRBV28; D gene: TRBD1; J gene: TRBJ1-2; CDR3 protein: CASSLPSTGARGYTF; CDR3 DNA: TGTGCCAGCAGTCTCCCCTCGACAGGGGCGCGGGGCTACACCTTC
clone size: NA; V gene: TRBV5-1; D gene: TRBD1; J gene: TRBJ2-2; CDR3 protein: CASSTRTGGAGELFF; CDR3 DNA: TGCGCCAGCAGCACGAGGACAGGGGGTGCCGGGGAGCTGTTTTTT
clone size: NA; V gene: TRBV9; D gene: NA; J gene: TRBJ1-6; CDR3 protein: CASSAGNSPLHF; CDR3 DNA: TGTGCCAGCAGCGCAGGGAATTCACCCCTCCACTTT
clone size: NA; V gene: TRBV5-1; D gene: NA; J gene: TRBJ2-3; CDR3 protein: CASSTRGSDTQYF; CDR3 DNA: TGCGCCAGCAGTACACGAGGCAGTGATACGCAGTATTTT
clone size: NA; V gene: TRBV15; D gene: TRBD1; J gene: TRBJ2-1; CDR3 protein: CATSRGGQGLDNEQFF; CDR3 DNA: TGTGCCACCAGCAGAGGGGGACAGGGATTGGACAATGAGCAGTTCTTC
clone size: NA; V gene: TRBV6-5; D gene: TRBD1; J gene: TRBJ2-2; CDR3 protein: CASIIGQGSELFF; CDR3 DNA: TGTGCCAGCATCATAGGACAGGGTTCGGAGCTGTTTTTT
clone size: NA; V gene: TRBV11-3; D gene: NA; J gene: TRBJ2-7; CDR3 protein: CASSLDRASYEQYF; CDR3 DNA: TGTGCCAGCAGCTTAGACAGGGCTAGCTACGAGCAGTACTTC
clone size: NA; V gene: TRBV9; D gene: NA; J gene: TRBJ1-1; CDR3 protein: CASSPQGGLNTEAFF; CDR3 DNA: TGTGCCAGCAGCCCTCAAGGAGGTTTGAACACTGAAGCTTTCTTT
clone size: few; V gene: TRBV10-1; D gene: TRBD2; J gene: TRBJ2-3; CDR3 protein: CASREGGRTDTQYF; CDR3 DNA: TGCGCCAGCCGAGAGGGAGGGAGGACAGATACGCAGTATTTT
clone size: NA; V gene: TRBV4-2; D gene: NA; J gene: TRBJ2-7; CDR3 protein: CASSQEVEALYEQYF; CDR3 DNA: TGTGCCAGCAGCCAAGAAGTAGAAGCTCTGTACGAGCAGTACTTC
clone size: NA; V gene: TRBV7-3; D gene: TRBD2; J gene: TRBJ2-1; CDR3 protein: CASSLPMGLAGNEQFF; CDR3 DNA: TGTGCCAGCAGCTTGCCCATGGGACTAGCGGGAAATGAGCAGTTCTTC
clone size: NA; V gene: TRBV4-1; D gene: NA; J gene: TRBJ2-3; CDR3 protein: CASSQQGTSTDTQYF; CDR3 DNA: TGCGCCAGCAGCCAACAGGGAACTAGCACAGATACGCAGTATTTT
clone size: NA; V gene: TRBV9; D gene: NA; J gene: TRBJ1-6; CDR3 protein: CASSVAAIGDSPLHF; CDR3 DNA: TGTGCCAGCAGCGTAGCGGCGATAGGGGATTCACCCCTCCACTTT
clone size: few; V gene: TRBV3-1/TRBV3-2; D gene: NA; J gene: TRBJ1-2; CDR3 protein: CASSQGDGYTF; CDR3 DNA: TGTGCCAGCAGCCAGGGAGATGGCTACACCTTC
clone size: NA; V gene: TRBV2; D gene: TRBD1; J gene: TRBJ2-3; CDR3 protein: CASRDRGGTDTQYF; CDR3 DNA: TGTGCCAGCCGGGACAGGGGAGGTACAGATACGCAGTATTTT
clone size: NA; V gene: TRBV7-6; D gene: NA; J gene: TRBJ1-4; CDR3 protein: CASSLTGSTNEKLFF; CDR3 DNA: TGTGCCAGCAGCTTAACAGGCTCAACTAATGAAAAACTGTTTTTT
clone size: once; V gene: TRBV7-2; D gene: NA; J gene: TRBJ2-1; CDR3 protein: CASSSGLSADEQFF; CDR3 DNA: TGTGCCAGCAGCTCTGGCCTTTCGGCGGATGAGCAGTTCTTC
clone size: NA; V gene: TRBV4-1; D gene: TRBD1; J gene: TRBJ1-6; CDR3 protein: CASSQVTGGSNSPLHF; CDR3 DNA: TGCGCCAGCAGCCAAGTAACAGGGGGAAGCAATTCACCCCTCCACTTT
clone size: NA; V gene: TRBV6-2/TRBV6-3; D gene: NA; J gene: TRBJ1-5; CDR3 protein: CASSRFGGGNQPQHF; CDR3 DNA: TGTGCCAGCAGCCGCTTCGGAGGCGGGAATCAGCCCCAGCATTTT
clone size: NA; V gene: TRBV5-6; D gene: NA; J gene: TRBJ1-1; CDR3 protein: CASSSTGQMNTEAFF; CDR3 DNA: TGTGCCAGCAGCTCCACCGGACAGATGAACACTGAAGCTTTCTTT
clone size: few; V gene: TRBV28; D gene: NA; J gene: TRBJ1-2; CDR3 protein: CASSWGVGYTF; CDR3 DNA: TGTGCCAGCAGTTGGGGGGTTGGCTACACCTTC
clone size: NA; V gene: TRBV19; D gene: TRBD1; J gene: TRBJ2-1; CDR3 protein: CASSIGPGQGFNEQFF; CDR3 DNA: TGTGCCAGTAGTATCGGTCCGGGACAGGGGTTCAATGAGCAGTTCTTC
clone size: NA; V gene: TRBV6-1; D gene: NA; J gene: TRBJ1-1; CDR3 protein: CASSEGGARVYTEAFF; CDR3 DNA: TGTGCCAGCAGTGAAGGGGGAGCCCGGGTGTACACTGAAGCTTTCTTT
clone size: once; V gene: TRBV6-5; D gene: TRBD1; J gene: TRBJ1-1; CDR3 protein: CASKRDRDTEAFF; CDR3 DNA: TGTGCCAGCAAACGGGACAGGGATACTGAAGCTTTCTTT
clone size: once; V gene: TRBV30; D gene: TRBD1; J gene: TRBJ1-1; CDR3 protein: CAWRLLQGVVTEAFF; CDR3 DNA: TGTGCCTGGAGACTCCTCCAGGGGGTCGTCACTGAAGCTTTCTTT
clone size: NA; V gene: TRBV5-1; D gene: NA; J gene: TRBJ1-3; CDR3 protein: CASSLFGGVPVSGNTIYF; CDR3 DNA: TGCGCCAGCAGCTTGTTTGGGGGGGTACCAGTGTCTGGAAACACCATATATTTT
clone size: once; V gene: TRBV30; D gene: TRBD1; J gene: TRBJ1-1; CDR3 protein: CAWRGGTGVAEAFF; CDR3 DNA: TGTGCCTGGAGAGGCGGGACAGGGGTTGCTGAAGCTTTCTTT
clone size: NA; V gene: TRBV24-1; D gene: TRBD1; J gene: TRBJ1-1; CDR3 protein: CATSDFRILTGSDAAFF; CDR3 DNA: TGTGCCACCAGTGATTTCCGTATCCTGACAGGGAGTGACGCGGCTTTCTTT
clone size: NA; V gene: TRBV7-8; D gene: NA; J gene: TRBJ2-6; CDR3 protein: CASSLSEGGLSGANVLTF; CDR3 DNA: TGTGCCAGCAGCTTATCGGAGGGTGGTCTCTCTGGGGCCAACGTCCTGACTTTC
clone size: once; V gene: TRBV6-5; D gene: NA; J gene: TRBJ2-3; CDR3 protein: CASSYSSRTDTQYF; CDR3 DNA: TGTGCCAGCTCGTATAGCTCGCGCACAGATACGCAGTATTTT
clone size: NA; V gene: TRBV5-4; D gene: TRBD1; J gene: TRBJ1-1; CDR3 protein: CASSFGQGALDTEAFF; CDR3 DNA: TGTGCCAGCAGTTTCGGACAGGGGGCGCTTGACACTGAAGCTTTCTTT
clone size: many; V gene: TRBV5-4; D gene: TRBD2; J gene: TRBJ2-3; CDR3 protein: CASSLDRGGTDTQYF; CDR3 DNA: TGTGCCAGCAGCTTGGACCGGGGGGGTACAGATACGCAGTATTTT
clone size: NA; V gene: TRBV28; D gene: TRBD1; J gene: TRBJ1-2; CDR3 protein: CASSSYSGTGGDGYGYTF; CDR3 DNA: TGTGCCAGCAGTTCCTACTCCGGGACAGGGGGCGACGGCTATGGCTACACCTTC
clone size: once; V gene: TRBV2; D gene: NA; J gene: TRBJ1-5; CDR3 protein: CASTPDRFSNQPQHF; CDR3 DNA: TGTGCCAGCACGCCCGACAGGTTTAGCAATCAGCCCCAGCATTTT
clone size: once; V gene: TRBV24-1; D gene: TRBD1; J gene: TRBJ2-1; CDR3 protein: CATSDPGTGSRNEQFF; CDR3 DNA: TGTGCCACCAGTGATCCAGGGACAGGGTCCAGGAATGAGCAGTTCTTC
clone size: NA; V gene: TRBV5-4; D gene: NA; J gene: TRBJ2-7; CDR3 protein: CASSFGLTHEQYF; CDR3 DNA: TGTGCCAGCAGCTTTGGGCTAACTCACGAGCAGTACTTC
clone size: NA; V gene: TRBV27; D gene: TRBD2; J gene: TRBJ2-4; CDR3 protein: CASSPQPGGGKGYIQYF; CDR3 DNA: TGTGCCAGCAGTCCGCAACCGGGGGGAGGGAAGGGGTACATTCAGTACTTC
clone size: NA; V gene: TRBV7-2; D gene: NA; J gene: TRBJ2-5; CDR3 protein: CASSFRGLRETQYF; CDR3 DNA: TGTGCCAGCAGCTTTCGAGGGTTACGGGAGACCCAGTACTTC
clone size: once; V gene: TRBV28; D gene: TRBD1; J gene: TRBJ1-1; CDR3 protein: CASPSGTGSIGDTEAFF; CDR3 DNA: TGTGCCAGCCCTTCCGGGACAGGGTCTATTGGGGACACTGAAGCTTTCTTT
clone size: few; V gene: TRBV2; D gene: NA; J gene: TRBJ1-1; CDR3 protein: CASSVQGGAFF; CDR3 DNA: TGTGCCAGCAGTGTCCAGGGTGGAGCTTTCTTT
clone size: NA; V gene: TRBV6-2/TRBV6-3; D gene: NA; J gene: TRBJ2-2; CDR3 protein: CASSLLGHSTGELFF; CDR3 DNA: TGTGCCAGCAGTCTCCTGGGACACTCCACCGGGGAGCTGTTTTTT
clone size: NA; V gene: TRBV9; D gene: NA; J gene: TRBJ2-3; CDR3 protein: CASSPISGDTDTQYF; CDR3 DNA: TGTGCCAGCAGCCCCATTTCAGGGGACACAGATACGCAGTATTTT
clone size: once; V gene: TRBV4-1; D gene: TRBD2; J gene: TRBJ2-3; CDR3 protein: CASSQDWLAGGQNTQYF; CDR3 DNA: TGCGCCAGCAGCCAAGATTGGTTAGCGGGAGGGCAAAATACGCAGTATTTT
clone size: NA; V gene: TRBV7-3; D gene: TRBD2; J gene: TRBJ2-7; CDR3 protein: CASSSGLAGVTEQYF; CDR3 DNA: TGTGCCAGCAGCTCGGGACTAGCGGGAGTAACCGAGCAGTACTTC
clone size: NA; V gene: TRBV6-5; D gene: TRBD2; J gene: TRBJ2-2; CDR3 protein: CASTPAGVSTGELFF; CDR3 DNA: TGTGCCAGCACCCCAGCGGGAGTCAGCACCGGGGAGCTGTTTTTT
clone size: NA; V gene: TRBV7-9; D gene: NA; J gene: TRBJ2-3; CDR3 protein: CASSLTGTLSTDTQYF; CDR3 DNA: TGTGCCAGCAGCTTAACTGGGACACTCAGCACAGATACGCAGTATTTT
clone size: NA; V gene: TRBV12-3/TRBV12-4; D gene: NA; J gene: TRBJ1-1; CDR3 protein: CASRAGRRTEAFF; CDR3 DNA: TGTGCCAGCAGGGCGGGCCGCCGGACTGAAGCTTTCTTT
clone size: NA; V gene: TRBV28; D gene: TRBD1; J gene: TRBJ2-7; CDR3 protein: CAARQGNYEQYF; CDR3 DNA: TGTGCCGCCAGACAGGGGAACTACGAGCAGTACTTC
clone size: NA; V gene: TRBV6-2/TRBV6-3; D gene: NA; J gene: TRBJ2-7; CDR3 protein: CASSSRGKGSSSYEQYF; CDR3 DNA: TGTGCCAGCAGTTCCCGAGGGAAAGGGAGTAGCTCCTACGAGCAGTACTTC
clone size: NA; V gene: TRBV12-3/TRBV12-4; D gene: NA; J gene: TRBJ1-5; CDR3 protein: CASSFNGYQPQHF; CDR3 DNA: TGTGCCAGCAGTTTTAACGGTTATCAGCCCCAGCATTTT
clone size: NA; V gene: TRBV24-1; D gene: TRBD2; J gene: TRBJ2-2; CDR3 protein: CATDRGGKSTGELFF; CDR3 DNA: TGTGCCACTGATAGGGGAGGGAAGAGCACCGGGGAGCTGTTTTTT
clone size: NA; V gene: TRBV6-5; D gene: TRBD1; J gene: TRBJ1-5; CDR3 protein: CASSLGQGGNQPQHF; CDR3 DNA: TGTGCCAGCAGTCTCGGACAGGGGGGGAATCAGCCCCAGCATTTT
clone size: NA; V gene: TRBV21-1; D gene: NA; J gene: TRBJ1-5; CDR3 protein: CASSPLAVQGPQHF; CDR3 DNA: TGTGCCAGCAGCCCACTAGCAGTCCAGGGACCCCAGCATTTT
clone size: NA; V gene: TRBV19; D gene: TRBD2; J gene: TRBJ2-5; CDR3 protein: CASSNLAGETQYF; CDR3 DNA: TGTGCCAGTAGTAACCTAGCGGGAGAGACCCAGTACTTC
clone size: once; V gene: TRBV19; D gene: NA; J gene: TRBJ1-4; CDR3 protein: CASSSSSGWGEKLFF; CDR3 DNA: TGTGCCAGTAGTTCCTCCAGCGGTTGGGGTGAAAAACTGTTTTTT